The clone carrying this T cell receptor (beta chain) has a handful of counts. The antigen is unknown. At residue 12, TCRdb's protein disagrees with the DNA translation; the protein shown here derives from the DNA. Mouse names are used for the genes. The CDR3 extends 3 residues past the end of the read, so its final part is completed from the germline J gene. Sequencing templates came from extracted RNA that was reverse transcribed into cDNA. The table came from immunoSEQ multiplex PCR; TCRdb's copy has only in-frame clones and leaves some out. The profile covers around 100,000 clones, none occurring a single time. The sample belongs to a study of CD8+ T cells in alopecia areata. The CDR3 has 15 amino acids. Looked up from germline, CDR1 is NNHDY and CDR2 is SYVADS. Trimming removed 2 bases from V and 6 bases from J; junction bases left unmatched: 5. Findings and caveats of the study: Researchers report lesional scalp, most notably alopecia totalis/universalis, outstripped normal scalp in clonality.

The sequenced sample consisted of lesional skin. The chain uses TRBV13-3 and TRBJ1-6; 7 bases line up with TRBD1. TRBJ1-6 is labeled an ORF, and its function is uncertain. This TCR came from a C3H/HeJ mouse with alopecia areata. The strain's MHC haplotype is H2-k. Here the CDR3 reads CASSEKGARNSPLYF. Incomplete CDR3 DNA: TGTGCCAGCAGTGAGAAGGGGGCGCGTAATTCGCCC.